This entry is about one T cell receptor beta chain. Absence of ophthalmopathy progression within 18 months defined stable Graves' hyperthyroidism. 10 ml fresh peripheral blood yielded the PBMCs. This entry is derived from a study of T cells in Graves' hyperthyroidism and ophthalmopathy. The overall study: Specimen type is peripheral blood, collected at initial diagnosis prior to any treatment.

Authors of the study amplified TCR beta CDR3 regions from RNA transcripts. Using the HTBI primer set, a first-round RT-PCR was run on the TCR CDR3. TCRdb passed the multiplex PCR reads through MiXCR, listing each CDR3 protein once. Found here are 600,000 to 800,000 distinct CDR3 sequences, 30% to 40% of them singletons; the top ten hold about a third. The sequence came from a woman aged 40 to 50 with Graves' hyperthyroidism. Sequenced material: blood.

The CDR3 DNA reads TGTGCCAGCAACCCCCACCCAGGGGAAGAGGGCAATCAGCCCCAGCATTTT. As protein: CASNPHPGEEGNQPQHF. The gene calls are TRBV9 and TRBJ1-5, with TRBD1 as a possible D gene (6 bases). Per germline, CDR1 SGDLS and CDR2 YYNGEE. The germline V and J ends were trimmed by 6 bases and 2 bases, with 21 bases remaining between them. The CDR3 sequence is 17 residues long.